This T cell receptor (beta chain) was documented in a study of CD8+ T cells in alopecia areata. Study-level information: Skin from roughly 6-13-month-old C3H/HeJ graft donors with spontaneous alopecia went to approximately 6-11-week-old female C3H/HeJ mice.

A note on this clone: Its antigen remains unidentified. The gene symbols are mouse symbols. The read ends 4 residues early relative to the CDR3; the germline J gene fills the gap.

The CDR3 covers 16 residues. After removal of 1 base from V and 3 bases from J, the junction contained 6 bases not matched to a gene. Germline V gives CDR1 SGHDT, CDR2 FRDEAV. Study-level points and caveats: In lesional scalp, particularly from alopecia totalis/universalis, clonality was higher than in normal scalp. Sharing of TCR sequences between patients (possibly for HLA-related reasons) was less clear than in mice.

Scientists pooled cutaneous lymph node cells and sorted them on CD4, CD8alpha, NKG2D, NKG2ACE and other markers. Following extraction, RNA underwent reverse transcription to cDNA, which served as the sequencing template. TCRdb's table, derived via immunoSEQ multiplex PCR, lists solely in-frame clones and lacks some. This repertoire holds 270,000 or so clones, and none appear only once. The receptor was derived from a C3H/HeJ mouse with alopecia areata. MHC haplotype of the strain: H2-k. This chain uses TRBV14 with TRBJ2-2; 7 nucleotides line up with TRBD1. Sequenced sample: CD4+ T cells sorted from a lymph node. CDR3 bases read: TGTGCCAGCAGTTTCACAGGGGAAGGGTACACCGGG. The encoded protein is CASSFTGEGYTG. The whole CDR3 sequence is CASSFTGEGYTGQLYF.